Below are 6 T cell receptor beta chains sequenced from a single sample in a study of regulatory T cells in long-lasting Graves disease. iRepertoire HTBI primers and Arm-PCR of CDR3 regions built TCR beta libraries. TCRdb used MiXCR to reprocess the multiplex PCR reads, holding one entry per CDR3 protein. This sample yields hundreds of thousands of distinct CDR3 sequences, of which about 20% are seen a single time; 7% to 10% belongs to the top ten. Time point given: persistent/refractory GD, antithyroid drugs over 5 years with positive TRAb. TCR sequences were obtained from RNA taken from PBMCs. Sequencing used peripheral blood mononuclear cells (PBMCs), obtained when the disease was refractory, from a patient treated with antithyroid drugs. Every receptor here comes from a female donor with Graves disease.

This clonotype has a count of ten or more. The CDR3 region is CASSLVPDTTEAFF. CDR3 coding DNA: TGCGCCAGCAGCTTGGTTCCGGACACCACTGAAGCTTTCTTT. This chain connects TRBV5-1 to TRBJ1-1; tentative D call: TRBD1 (5 bases). The CDR3 spans 14 residues. Between the trimmed V and J ends, which lost 0 bases and 4 bases, there was a span of 10 bases. The germline V gene has CDR1 SGHRS and CDR2 YFSETQ.

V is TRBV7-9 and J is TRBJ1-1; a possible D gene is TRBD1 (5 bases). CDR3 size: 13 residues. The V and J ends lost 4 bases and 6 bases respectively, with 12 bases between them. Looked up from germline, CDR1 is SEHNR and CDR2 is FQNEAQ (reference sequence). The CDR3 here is CASSSGGWSEAFF. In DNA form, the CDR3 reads TGTGCCAGCAGCTCGGGGGGGTGGTCTGAAGCTTTCTTT.

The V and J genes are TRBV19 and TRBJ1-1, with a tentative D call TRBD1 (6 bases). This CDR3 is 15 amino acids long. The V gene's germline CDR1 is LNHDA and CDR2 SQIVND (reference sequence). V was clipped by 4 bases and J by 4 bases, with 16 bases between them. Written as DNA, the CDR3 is TGTGCCAGTAGTACACCAGGGGCAGGCGGCACTGAAGCTTTCTTT. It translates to CASSTPGAGGTEAFF.

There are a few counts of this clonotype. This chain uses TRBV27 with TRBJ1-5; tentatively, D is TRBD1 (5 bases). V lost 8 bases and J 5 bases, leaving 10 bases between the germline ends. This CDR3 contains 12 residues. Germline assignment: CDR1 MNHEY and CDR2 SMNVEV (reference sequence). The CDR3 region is CASGQRHQPQHF. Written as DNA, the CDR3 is TGTGCCAGCGGACAACGGCATCAGCCCCAGCATTTT.

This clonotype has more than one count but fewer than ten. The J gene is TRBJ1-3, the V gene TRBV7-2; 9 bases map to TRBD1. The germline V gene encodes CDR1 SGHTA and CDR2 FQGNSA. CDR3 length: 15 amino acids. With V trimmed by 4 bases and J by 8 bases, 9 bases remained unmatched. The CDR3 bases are TGTGCCAGCAGCTCGCCACAGGGGGCCTCCGACACCATATATTTT. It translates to CASSSPQGASDTIYF.

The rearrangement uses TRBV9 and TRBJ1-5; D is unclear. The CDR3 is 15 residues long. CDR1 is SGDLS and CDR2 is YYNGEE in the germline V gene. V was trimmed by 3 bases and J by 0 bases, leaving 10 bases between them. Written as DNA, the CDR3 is TGTGCCAGCAGCGGCCACGGCAATAGCAATCAGCCCCAGCATTTT. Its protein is CASSGHGNSNQPQHF.